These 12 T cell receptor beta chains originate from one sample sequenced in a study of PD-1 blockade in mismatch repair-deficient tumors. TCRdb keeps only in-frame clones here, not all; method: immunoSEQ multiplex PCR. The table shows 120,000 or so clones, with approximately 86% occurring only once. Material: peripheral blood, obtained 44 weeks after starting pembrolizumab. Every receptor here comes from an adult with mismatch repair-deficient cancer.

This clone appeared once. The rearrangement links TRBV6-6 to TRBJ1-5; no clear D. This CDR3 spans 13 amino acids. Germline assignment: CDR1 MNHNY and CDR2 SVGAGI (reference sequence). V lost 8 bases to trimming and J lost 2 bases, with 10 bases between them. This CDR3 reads CASGSHGNQPQHF. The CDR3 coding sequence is TGTGCCAGCGGTAGTCATGGCAATCAGCCCCAGCATTTT.

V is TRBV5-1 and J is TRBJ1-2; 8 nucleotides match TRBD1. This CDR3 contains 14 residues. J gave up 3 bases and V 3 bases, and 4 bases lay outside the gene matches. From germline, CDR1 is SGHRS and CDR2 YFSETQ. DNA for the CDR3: TGCGCCAGCAGCTACGGACAGGGTGACTATGGCTACACCTTC. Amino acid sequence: CASSYGQGDYGYTF.

The CDR3 DNA is TGTGCCAGCAGCCCGGGGACTGTGAACACTGAAGCTTTCTTT. It codes for CASSPGTVNTEAFF. V usage is TRBV7-9 and J usage is TRBJ1-1; TRBD1 is a possible D gene (5 bases). The germline V and J ends were trimmed by 5 bases and 0 bases, with 10 bases remaining between them. The CDR3 spans 14 residues. CDR1 and CDR2 from the germline V gene are SEHNR and FQNEAQ (reference sequence). The full variable domain, in which reference TRBV7-9 and TRBJ1-1 provide the parts outside the CDR3, is DTGVSQNPRHKITKRGQNVTFRCDPISEHNRLYWYRQTLGQGPEFLTYFQNEAQLEKSRLLSDRFSAERPKGSFSTLEIQRTEQGDSAMYLCASSPGTVNTEAFFGQGTRLTVV.

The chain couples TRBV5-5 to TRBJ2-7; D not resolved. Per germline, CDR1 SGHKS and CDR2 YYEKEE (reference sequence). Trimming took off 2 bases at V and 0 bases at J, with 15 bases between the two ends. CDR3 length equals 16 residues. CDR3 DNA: TGTGCCAGCAGCTTTAGGTTCGTGGGTACCTCCTACGAGCAGTACTTC. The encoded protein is CASSFRFVGTSYEQYF.

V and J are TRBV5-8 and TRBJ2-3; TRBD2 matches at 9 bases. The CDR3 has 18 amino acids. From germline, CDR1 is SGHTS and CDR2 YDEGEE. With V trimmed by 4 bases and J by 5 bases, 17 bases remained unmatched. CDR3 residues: CASSLPKGKREEEDTQYF. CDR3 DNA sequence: TGTGCCAGCAGCCTCCCAAAAGGCAAGCGGGAGGAGGAAGATACGCAGTATTTT.

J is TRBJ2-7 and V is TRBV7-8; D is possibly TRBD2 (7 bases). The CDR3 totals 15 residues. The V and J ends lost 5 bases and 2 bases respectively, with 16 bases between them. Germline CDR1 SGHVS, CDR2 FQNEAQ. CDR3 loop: CASSTGGHITYEQYF. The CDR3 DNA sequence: TGTGCCAGCAGCACCGGGGGGCATATCACCTACGAGCAGTACTTC. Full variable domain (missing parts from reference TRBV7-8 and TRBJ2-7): GAGVSQSPRYKVAKRGQDVALRCDPISGHVSLFWYQQALGQGPEFLTYFQNEAQLDKSGLPSDRFFAERPEGSVSTLKIQRTQQEDSAVYLCASSTGGHITYEQYFGPGTRLTVT.

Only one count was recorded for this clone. The CDR3 region is CASSSPLAGTETQYF. CDR3 in DNA: TGCGCCAGCAGCTCACCTTTAGCGGGAACGGAGACCCAGTACTTC. The chain carries TRBV5-1 and TRBJ2-5; 8 bases are shared with TRBD2. The V segment lost 3 bases and the J segment 5 bases; nucleotides outside the gene matches: 9. Germline V gives CDR1 SGHRS, CDR2 YFSETQ. The CDR3 has 15 residues.

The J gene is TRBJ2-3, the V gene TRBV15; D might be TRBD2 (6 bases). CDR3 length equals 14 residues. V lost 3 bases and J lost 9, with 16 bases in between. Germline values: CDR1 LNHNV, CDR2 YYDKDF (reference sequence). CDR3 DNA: TGTGCCACCAGCAGCAGAGGGTCTAGCGTAACGCAGTATTTT. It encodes CATSSRGSSVTQYF.

This chain's CDR3 is CASSYGGGRAQETQYF. DNA of the CDR3: TGTGCCAGCAGTTACGGGGGCGGGAGGGCCCAAGAGACCCAGTACTTC. The rearrangement links TRBV6-6 to TRBJ2-5; 9 nucleotides line up with TRBD2. Germline-derived CDR1 and CDR2 are MNHNY and SVGAGI (reference sequence). V was pared by 2 bases and J by 1 base, with 5 bases of the junction left unmatched. The CDR3 is made up of 16 amino acids.

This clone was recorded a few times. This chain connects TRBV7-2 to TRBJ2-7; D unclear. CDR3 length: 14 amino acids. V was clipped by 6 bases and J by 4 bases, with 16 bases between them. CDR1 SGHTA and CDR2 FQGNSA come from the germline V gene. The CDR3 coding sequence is TGTGCCAGCAGTTTCCGTAGGACGCCGTACGAGCAGTACTTC. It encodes CASSFRRTPYEQYF.

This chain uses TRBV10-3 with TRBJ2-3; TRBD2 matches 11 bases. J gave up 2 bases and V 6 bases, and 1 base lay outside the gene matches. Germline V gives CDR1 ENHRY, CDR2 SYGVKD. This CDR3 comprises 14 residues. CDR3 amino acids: CAIRTSGNTDTQYF. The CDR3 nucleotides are TGTGCCATCAGGACTAGCGGGAACACAGATACGCAGTATTTT.

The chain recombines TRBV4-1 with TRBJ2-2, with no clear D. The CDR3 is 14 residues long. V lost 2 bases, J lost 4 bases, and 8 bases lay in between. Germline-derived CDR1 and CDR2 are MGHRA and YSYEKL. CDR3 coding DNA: TGCGCCAGCAGCCAACTGGGTGGCACCGGGGAGCTGTTTTTT. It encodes CASSQLGGTGELFF.